A selection of T cell receptor beta chains follows, all from one sample in a study of T cell responses to AZD1222 COVID-19 vaccine. TCRdb keeps only in-frame clones here, not all; method: immunoSEQ multiplex PCR. Of fewer than 150,000 clones listed, approximately 88% are singletons. Sequences were derived from peripheral blood, sampled 28 days after the second AZD1222 dose. The source is an adult who received the AZD1222 COVID-19 vaccine. Both conserved end residues are trimmed from each CDR3.

j_call v_call cdr3_aa
TRBJ1-5 TRBV19 ASSIPLQPQH
TRBJ1-4 TRBV18 ASSYRGANEKLF
TRBJ2-1 TRBV11-3 ASSLTTDTYNEQF
TRBJ2-5 TRBV18 ASSPFDRAQETQY
TRBJ2-3 TRBV5-1 ASSPTSGGASFTDTQY
TRBJ1-1 TRBV2 ASSPGQGRKKDTEAF
TRBJ1-3 TRBV7-2 ASSSGQGSGNTIY
TRBJ1-4 TRBV5-1 ASSLAGLEWGNEKLF
TRBJ2-1 TRBV5-1 ASSGTGSSYNEQF
TRBJ1-5 TRBV4-3 ASSQDLISNRDRHQPQH
TRBJ1-5 TRBV10-2 ASSSTGGQPQH
TRBJ1-2 TRBV19 ASQRADFTNYGYT
TRBJ2-7 TRBV27 ASSKSYTYEQY
TRBJ1-6 TRBV3-1/TRBV3-2 ASSQDPLGRLNSPLH
TRBJ2-5 TRBV10-3 AIGTTGTQETQY
TRBJ2-2 TRBV10-3 AITSRPLPNTGELF
TRBJ1-3 TRBV19 ATRPGEDSGNTIY
TRBJ2-1 TRBV5-4 ASSGLAGGAYNEQF